This TCR beta chain was obtained from a study of control samples from healthy donors and cancer patients. Clones were sequenced by immunoSEQ multiplex PCR, and TCRdb holds only the in-frame ones, with some missing. Of about 120,000 clones in the sample, roughly 89% are singletons; the top ten hold 12%. Trimming shortened V by 0 bases and J by 3 bases, and 3 bases separated the two germline ends. Germline CDR1 and CDR2: SGHVS and FNYEAQ. This CDR3 region has 13 residues. The chain joins TRBV7-6 to TRBJ2-1; D gene uncertain. This receptor was identified in a man aged 25 to 40 in good health. Sequences were obtained from blood. This CDR3 reads CASSLAVYNEQFF. The CDR3 DNA reads TGTGCCAGCAGCTTAGCGGTCTACAATGAGCAGTTCTTC.